This T cell receptor (beta chain) was identified during a study of radiotherapy plus CTLA-4 blockade in lung cancer. Across the study: Of the patients, 15% to 20% showed objective responses and about 30% attained disease control.

From germline, CDR1 is SEHNR and CDR2 FQNEAQ (reference sequence). The CDR3 runs to 15 residues. V was pared by 1 base and J by 0 bases, with 10 bases between. Overall study findings and caveats: Among blood TCR repertoires after radiotherapy plus ipilimumab, tumor-derived clones expanded. Together with interferon-beta, which increased in serum after radiation, early dynamic changes in blood T cell clones were reportedly the best predictors of response.

Only in-frame clones appear in the TCRdb table, and some are missing; sequencing was by immunoSEQ multiplex PCR. The sample lists around 38,000 clones, just over 85% occurring once. Concerning this clone itself: Its antigen remains unidentified.

CTLA-4 blockade using ipilimumab, together with focal radiation, was received by patients with chemo-refractory metastatic non-small-cell lung cancer. The V call is TRBV7-9, the J call TRBJ2-7; possible D gene TRBD2, 6 bases. The starting material was peripheral blood, obtained from a patient treated with radiotherapy plus ipilimumab. This clonotype was sampled from a human donor with non-small cell lung cancer whose response to radiotherapy plus ipilimumab could not be evaluated. In nucleotides, the CDR3 is TGTGCCAGCAGCTTAGGACGGGGGAGCTCCTACGAGCAGTACTTC. Protein: CASSLGRGSSYEQYF.